The clone carrying this T cell receptor beta chain has a single count. This entry comes from a study of technical replicates of blood from a handful of donors. Produced via immunoSEQ multiplex PCR; TCRdb's table is partial and in-frame only. The sample holds just under 60,000 clones, less than 95% seen once. CDR3 length: 15 amino acids. V dropped 3 bases and J dropped 3; count of bases not matched to a gene: 2. Germline V gene sequence: CDR1 KGHSH, CDR2 LQKENI. The chain joins TRBV18 to TRBJ1-5; 10 bases line up with TRBD1. Sequences were obtained from PBMCs. The TCR comes from a human donor in good health. Some clones in this sample may be carry-over from other donors' samples. For the CDR3, the DNA is TGTGCCAGCTCACCGGGACAGGGGATCAATCAGCCCCAGCATTTT. Translated, it gives CASSPGQGINQPQHF.